This T cell receptor beta chain stems from a study of cytomegalovirus exposure and HLA in healthy donors. The study's findings and limits: What a later analysis showed was that several of the most significant clusters appeared linked to common viral pathogens. The study flagged 150 to 200 TCR beta chains as cytomegalovirus-associated.

Turning to this clone: What it recognizes is unknown.

PCR was performed using 60 Vbeta and 13 Jbeta primers. Clones were sequenced by immunoSEQ multiplex PCR, and TCRdb holds only the in-frame ones, with some missing. The sample consists of 90,000 or so clones, around 82% of them appearing once. CDR1 is MDHEN, CDR2 SYDVKM, per germline. The CDR3 contains 12 residues. The V and J ends lost 6 bases and 4 bases respectively, with 9 bases between them. This receptor was identified in a man aged 25-45 years in good health and CMV-seropositive. Sequencing used PBMCs. V gene TRBV28 combines with J gene TRBJ1-2; D may be TRBD1 (6 bases). The CDR3 coding sequence is TGTGCCAGCAGAGCGGGGGCCTATGGCTACACCTTC. Residues: CASRAGAYGYTF.